This TCR beta chain was recorded in a study of T cell clonotyping in hematopoietic cell transplantation. Clones were read by immunoSEQ multiplex PCR, and TCRdb kept only the in-frame ones, dropping some. The sample has under 7,500 clones, approximately 91% seen once. J gave up 0 bases and V 5 bases, and 13 bases lay outside the gene matches. The CDR3 consists of 18 residues. Germline loops: CDR1 SGHAT, CDR2 FQNNGV. The clonotype was recovered from a male patient between 35 and 55 years old who had an allogeneic stem cell transplant from an unrelated donor, so the T cells may come from the graft donor. Some clones in this sample may be carry-over from other donors' samples. The chain carries TRBV11-2 and TRBJ1-5; TRBD1 agrees at 7 bases. This specimen was peripheral blood mononuclear cells, taken 100 days after allogeneic stem cell transplant. For the CDR3, the DNA is TGTGCCAGCAGCAAGGAGACAGGGAGTACCTATAGCAATCAGCCCCAGCATTTT. It translates to CASSKETGSTYSNQPQHF.